This is a list of T cell receptor beta chains from one sample in a study of cytotoxic CD8 clonotypes in ibrutinib-treated CLL. Repertoires were generated with immunoSEQ multiplex PCR, while TCRdb's copy carries only in-frame clones and drops some. The sample shows around 42,000 clones, 65% of them seen only once. The sequencing here drew on PBMCs, taken after 24 months of ibrutinib treatment. These receptors were collected from a human donor with chronic lymphocytic leukemia. Both conserved end residues are part of each CDR3. A D gene is named only where the DNA matches it firmly. Clone size, where shown, is once, few, many, or a class for clones that have expanded.

d_call j_call clone_size v_call cdr3_nt cdr3_aa
NA TRBJ1-3 NA TRBV4-2 TGTGCCAGCAGCAGCCTCCTCTCGGGAAGGGGGAGGAACACCATATATTTT CASSSLLSGRGRNTIYF
NA TRBJ1-2 NA TRBV19 TGTGCCAGTAGTATCGGCAGGTTTGTTGGTGGCTACACCTTC CASSIGRFVGGYTF
TRBD1 TRBJ1-1 NA TRBV18 TGTGCCAGCTCACCTACCCGACAGGGTGGCACTGAAGCTTTCTTT CASSPTRQGGTEAFF
NA TRBJ2-7 NA TRBV28 TGTGCCAGCAGTTCCCCCTGGGGGTCGGGAGAGCAGTACTTC CASSSPWGSGEQYF
TRBD1 TRBJ1-2 NA TRBV6-1 TGTGCCAGCAGTGAAGCTAGGACAGGGGTCTATGGCTACACCTTC CASSEARTGVYGYTF
NA TRBJ2-1 NA TRBV11-2 TGTGCCAGCAGCGTAACTTGGACCCACAATGAGCAGTTCTTC CASSVTWTHNEQFF
TRBD1 TRBJ1-1 NA TRBV19 TGTGCCAGTAGCCCGGGACAGCCTGAAGCTTTCTTT CASSPGQPEAFF
TRBD2 TRBJ2-7 NA TRBV6-6 TGTGCCAGCAACGGGGTAGCGGGGGAGCAGTACTTC CASNGVAGEQYF
NA TRBJ2-1 NA TRBV11-3 TGTGCCAGCAGCTCACAAGGAGCCCGCCTGGCCTACAATGAGCAGTTCTTC CASSSQGARLAYNEQFF
NA TRBJ2-7 NA TRBV5-1 TGCGCCAGCAGCCGGACGGGCGACGAGCAGTACTTC CASSRTGDEQYF
TRBD2 TRBJ2-5 once TRBV2 TGTGCCAGCAACCCTAGCGGGGGGCCTTGGGAGACCCAGTACTTC CASNPSGGPWETQYF
TRBD2 TRBJ2-7 NA TRBV4-1 TGCGCCAGCAGCCAAGATCGGACTAGCGGGAGAACCTACGAGCAGTACTTC CASSQDRTSGRTYEQYF
NA TRBJ2-7 NA TRBV5-1 TGCGCCAGCAGCTTGGCCGGGGCAGGGACCGGCCTAACGAGCTTC CASSLAGAGTGLTSF
NA TRBJ2-1 NA TRBV2 TGTGCCAGCAGGCTCCAGACCGGGCAGTTCTTC CASRLQTGQFF
NA TRBJ1-4 NA TRBV7-9 TGTGCCAGCAGCCCCGATCTAACTAATGAAAAACTGTTTTTT CASSPDLTNEKLFF
NA TRBJ1-3 NA TRBV6-1 TGTGCCAGCAGTGGCCGAAACAGTTCCCGGGGAAACACCATATATTTT CASSGRNSSRGNTIYF
TRBD1 TRBJ1-3 many TRBV6-1 TGTGCCAGCAGTGGCTCCGGGACAGGGTTTTTGTTAGGAAACACCATATATTTT CASSGSGTGFLLGNTIYF
NA TRBJ1-1 once TRBV5-6 TGTGCCAGCAGCTTGGAAGGATCTTGGCACACTGAAGCTTTCTTT CASSLEGSWHTEAFF
NA TRBJ1-6 NA TRBV19 TGTGCCAGTAGTTTCCTAAATTCACCCCTCCACTTT CASSFLNSPLHF
TRBD1 TRBJ2-3 NA TRBV5-1 TGCGCCAGCAGCTTACAGGGGGCGCAGGGAGATACGCAGTATTTT CASSLQGAQGDTQYF
NA TRBJ1-1 NA TRBV27 TGTGCCAGCGGGCGGAGAGGAACTGAAGCTTTCTTT CASGRRGTEAFF
NA TRBJ2-1 once TRBV5-6 TGTGCCAGCAGCCATCCTCCCCCGGGAGAGCAGTTCTTC CASSHPPPGEQFF
TRBD1 TRBJ1-2 NA TRBV6-6 TGTGCCAGCAGTGACAGGGGGCGCGACTATGGCTACACCTTC CASSDRGRDYGYTF
TRBD1 TRBJ1-3 NA TRBV7-6 TGTGCCAGCAGCCCTTACGGACAGGGGGCTGCAAACACCATATATTTT CASSPYGQGAANTIYF
TRBD1 TRBJ1-1 many TRBV4-1 TGCGCCAGCAGCCAGGTGACAGGGGCCGCGAACACTGAAGCTTTCTTT CASSQVTGAANTEAFF
TRBD2 TRBJ2-7 NA TRBV2 TGTGCCAGCAGGAATACGGGAGGTAAAAGCTCCTACGAGCAGTACTTC CASRNTGGKSSYEQYF
NA TRBJ1-4 NA TRBV7-9 TGTGCCAGCAGCTTAGGCGGACAGAATGAAAAACTGTTTTTT CASSLGGQNEKLFF
TRBD2 TRBJ2-5 NA TRBV5-6 TGTGCCAGCAGCTTGGGCCTCACGGGACTAGCGGGAGTAGAGACCCAGTACTTC CASSLGLTGLAGVETQYF
TRBD1 TRBJ1-1 NA TRBV5-1 TGCGCCAGCAGGGAAGGGGACAGCCTGAACACTGAAGCTTTCTTT CASREGDSLNTEAFF
NA TRBJ2-7 NA TRBV6-6 TGTGCCAGCAGGCTCGGACAGTCCTACGAGCAGTACTTC CASRLGQSYEQYF
NA TRBJ2-1 NA TRBV19 TGTGCCAGTAGTATGTCCAATGAGCAGTTCTTC CASSMSNEQFF
NA TRBJ2-7 NA TRBV7-8 TGTGCCAGCAGCTTACAGCCGGGAGAGGCATACGAGCAGTACTTC CASSLQPGEAYEQYF
NA TRBJ1-2 few TRBV14 TGTGCCAGCAGCCACGGGGGGCTTGATGGCTACACCTTC CASSHGGLDGYTF
TRBD2 TRBJ2-2 NA TRBV2 TGTGCCAGCAGCGAACTAGCGGGGGGGCCCGCCGGGGAGCTGTTTTTT CASSELAGGPAGELFF
NA TRBJ1-1 NA TRBV29-1 TGCAGCGTTGGGGGGGTGGTAGCTGAAGCTTTCTTT CSVGGVVAEAFF
NA TRBJ2-1 NA TRBV5-6 TGTGCCAGCAACGCGCGGAACCCCCTTTACAATGAGCAGTTCTTC CASNARNPLYNEQFF
NA TRBJ2-7 once TRBV2 TGTGCCAGCCTGGCCGGTGGTTACGAGCAGTACTTC CASLAGGYEQYF
TRBD2 TRBJ2-7 few TRBV15 TGTGCCACCAACTACGGGGGGGGCGAGCAGTACTTC CATNYGGGEQYF
NA TRBJ1-4 once TRBV5-4 TGTGCCAGCAGCGATGGAGGATTAGTCTTTGCTAATGAAAAACTGTTTTTT CASSDGGLVFANEKLFF
TRBD1 TRBJ1-6 NA TRBV6-1 TGTGCCAGCAAGGATGACAGGGGCCATTCACCCCTCCACTTT CASKDDRGHSPLHF